The clone carrying this TCR beta chain showed up just once. This sample is drawn from a study of T cell changes during pregnancy in multiple sclerosis. Only in-frame clones appear in the TCRdb table, and some are missing; sequencing was by immunoSEQ multiplex PCR. The sample lists 60,000 or so clones, around 91% occurring once. The length of the CDR3 is 17 residues. Unmatched junction bases numbered 9, after V lost 0 bases and J lost 8 bases. The germline V gene has CDR1 SGHAT and CDR2 FQNNGV. The chain uses TRBV11-2 and TRBJ2-1; 11 bases map to TRBD2. The clonotype originates from a female donor in good health, enrolled as a control in a pregnancy study. Sequencing was performed on peripheral blood, taken in the second trimester of pregnancy. CDR3 in DNA: TGTGCCAGCAGCTTAGAACCCACTAGCGGGAGCTTTTATGAGCAGTTCTTC. This translates into CASSLEPTSGSFYEQFF. The variable domain in full, with the rest retrieved from reference TRBV11-2 and TRBJ2-1, is EAGVAQSPRYKIIEKRQSVAFWCNPISGHATLYWYQQILGQGPKLLIQFQNNGVVDDSQLPKDRFSAERLKGVDSTLKIQPAKLEDSAVYLCASSLEPTSGSFYEQFFGPGTRLTVL.